Listed here are 9 T cell receptor beta chains from one sample, sequenced in a study of cytomegalovirus exposure and HLA in healthy donors. Primers for the PCR totalled 60 Vbeta and 13 Jbeta. TCRdb keeps only in-frame clones here, not all; method: immunoSEQ multiplex PCR. Here the sample spans over 130,000 clones, 70% to 90% being singletons. The sample comprised PBMCs. The receptors shown here come from a man in his forties or fifties in good health and CMV-seronegative.

This chain links TRBV19 with TRBJ2-3, with TRBD2 identical over 8 bases. Unmatched junction bases numbered 5, after V lost 4 bases and J lost 2 bases. The CDR3 is 15 residues long. Germline loops: CDR1 LNHDA, CDR2 SQIVND (reference sequence). This chain's CDR3 is CASSTLAANTDTQYF. CDR3 nucleotide sequence: TGTGCCAGTAGTACACTAGCGGCGAACACAGATACGCAGTATTTT.

This chain links TRBV2 with TRBJ2-2, with D possibly being TRBD1 (6 bases). Germline V gene lookup returns CDR1 SNHLY and CDR2 FYNNEI. The ends were cut back, 2 bases at V and 0 bases at J, with 10 bases in the middle. CDR3 length: 16 residues. The CDR3 loop reads CASSELRTANTGELFF. The CDR3 region has the DNA TGTGCCAGCAGTGAATTAAGGACAGCGAACACCGGGGAGCTGTTTTTT.

The chain employs TRBV2 and TRBJ2-7, with 15 bases that match TRBD2. V dropped 6 bases and J dropped 4; count of bases not matched to a gene: 10. Germline V gene sequence: CDR1 SNHLY, CDR2 FYNNEI. The CDR3 consists of 17 residues. Written as DNA, the CDR3 is TGTGCCAGCAGAGGACTAGCGGGAGGGCCGGGAGTGTACGAGCAGTACTTC. This gives the protein CASRGLAGGPGVYEQYF.

This clone was detected only once. This sequence joins TRBV27 and TRBJ1-6, with D uncertain. The CDR3 is 13 residues long. CDR1 MNHEY and CDR2 SMNVEV come from the germline V gene (reference sequence). V was trimmed by 2 bases and J by 7 bases, leaving 6 bases between them. The CDR3 reads CASSLGRNSPLHF. The CDR3 DNA is TGTGCCAGCAGTTTAGGCAGAAATTCACCCCTCCACTTT.

This chain uses TRBV2 with TRBJ2-7, with TRBD2 matching over 12 bases. V was clipped by 6 bases and J by 4 bases; unmatched bases: 4. The CDR3 contains 14 residues. The V gene's germline CDR1 is SNHLY and CDR2 FYNNEI. CDR3 sequence reads: CASRPGTSGYEQYF. In DNA, the CDR3 is TGTGCCAGCAGACCCGGGACTAGCGGGTACGAGCAGTACTTC.

This chain uses TRBV7-3 with TRBJ2-2; TRBD2 matches at 14 bases. This CDR3 is 19 amino acids long. Germline-derived CDR1 and CDR2 are SGHTA and FQGTGA. The V gene end was trimmed by 2 bases and the J gene end by 3 bases; junction bases not matched to a gene: 8. The CDR3: CASSLSGLAGAVDTGELFF. In DNA form, the CDR3 reads TGTGCCAGCAGCTTATCGGGACTAGCGGGAGCGGTGGACACCGGGGAGCTGTTTTTT.

J is TRBJ1-4 and V is TRBV6-5; TRBD1 matches at 7 bases. Germline CDR1 is MNHEY and CDR2 is SVGAGI. The CDR3 runs 16 residues. Unmatched junction bases numbered 9, after V lost 0 bases and J lost 8 bases. CDR3: CASSYSRGRISEKLFF. The CDR3 nucleotides are TGTGCCAGCAGTTACTCGAGGGGGCGAATTTCGGAAAAACTGTTTTTT.

V is TRBV6-1 and J is TRBJ1-4; D is uncertain. V was pared by 2 bases and J by 7 bases, with 14 bases between. In germline, CDR1 is MNHNS, CDR2 SASEGT. The CDR3 totals 15 residues. In DNA, the CDR3 is TGTGCCAGCAGTGAATTCGAGGGTTCGGGTGAAAAACTGTTTTTT. Amino acid sequence: CASSEFEGSGEKLFF.

The chain carries TRBV5-1 and TRBJ1-5; D perhaps matches TRBD1 (6 bases). The germline V and J ends were trimmed by 4 bases and 0 bases, with 11 bases remaining between them. Germline V gene data show CDR1 as SGHRS and CDR2 as YFSETQ. The CDR3 loop spans 15 amino acids. In DNA form, the CDR3 reads TGCGCCAGCAGCCCGGGACACCTTAGCAATCAGCCCCAGCATTTT. Translated, it gives CASSPGHLSNQPQHF.